This record looks at one T cell receptor (beta chain) sequence and its context. The antigen is undetermined. The data were obtained in a study of T cells expressing NK-cell markers. Study-level background: It was sorted CD3+CD56-NKG2C+, CD3+CD56+NKG2C- and CD3+CD56+NKG2C+ T cells that provided the TCR beta repertoires. Study-level results: CD8+ T cells in six or seven donors included dominant NKG2C+ clonotypes at roughly 1.0-8%.

In generating TCR beta cDNA, 5'RACE template switching with UMIs was used. One entry per CDR3 protein, without DNA, is what TCRdb gives after re-calling the 5' RACE reads. The sample yields some 390,000 distinct CDR3 sequences, of which the top ten take up roughly 10%. Germline V gene lookup returns CDR1 DFQATT and CDR2 SNEGSKA (reference sequence). The CDR3 covers 12 residues. This sequence originates from a woman in her forties or fifties in good health. The chain uses TRBV20-1 and TRBJ2-1; TCRdb names TRBD1, which stays unverified in the absence of DNA. Sequenced input: blood T cells: a sorted CD56 or NKG2C T cell subset, CD4+ or CD8+ T cells, or bulk PBMC T cells (not recorded which). The CDR3 region is CSASQGAIEQFF.